One and the same sample provided the 29 T cell receptor beta chains below, sequenced in a study of cytomegalovirus exposure and HLA in healthy donors. TCRdb keeps only in-frame clones here, not all; method: immunoSEQ multiplex PCR. The sample contains over 150,000 clones, about four fifths of which appear only once. Sequences were obtained from PBMCs. The receptor source for this set is a woman under 30 in good health and CMV-seropositive.

The CDR3 bases are TGTGCCAGCAGCCCGACGCTTGGAGTTTATTCACCCCTCCACTTT. Translated, it gives CASSPTLGVYSPLHF. V and J are TRBV27 and TRBJ1-6; D call uncertain. This CDR3 comprises 15 residues. Germline V CDR1 and CDR2: MNHEY, SMNVEV (reference sequence). V lost 6 bases, J lost 8 bases, and 17 bases lay in between.

The rearrangement links TRBV11-1 to TRBJ2-7; D may be TRBD1 (6 bases). Trimming left V 1 base short and J 3 bases short, with 13 bases between. The CDR3 runs to 15 residues. Germline V CDR1 and CDR2: SGHAT, FQDESV (reference sequence). The CDR3 DNA is TGTGCCAGCAGCTTAGAAGTCGGCAGGGGCTACGAGCAGTACTTC. It is translated as CASSLEVGRGYEQYF.

J is TRBJ2-4 and V is TRBV5-6; D possibly corresponds to TRBD1 (5 bases). The germline V gene encodes CDR1 SGHDT and CDR2 YYEEEE. V lost 3 bases, J lost 0 bases, and 16 bases lay in between. The CDR3 spans 17 residues. The CDR3 here is CASSSFDSTLAKNIQYF. Here the CDR3 DNA reads TGTGCCAGCAGCTCCTTTGACAGCACACTAGCCAAAAACATTCAGTACTTC.

This clone was counted a few times. The chain is built from TRBV19 and TRBJ2-2; tentative D call: TRBD2 (6 bases). Germline assignment: CDR1 LNHDA and CDR2 SQIVND (reference sequence). Deletions cut 6 bases from V and 1 base from J, with 9 bases between. This CDR3 region has 14 residues. The CDR3 DNA follows: TGTGCCAGTAGCCAGGAGGGGAACACCGGGGAGCTGTTTTTT. It yields the protein CASSQEGNTGELFF.

CDR3 coding DNA: TGCGCCAGCAGCTTACAGGGGGCGAGCACTGAAGCTTTCTTT. This encodes CASSLQGASTEAFF. V is TRBV5-1 and J is TRBJ1-1; 9 bases align to TRBD1. The CDR3 sequence is 14 residues long. The V and J ends lost 2 bases and 4 bases, in that order; junction bases with no gene match: 3. Per the germline V gene, CDR1 is SGHRS and CDR2 is YFSETQ.

This clone was found once. The rearrangement joins TRBV5-8 to TRBJ1-6; D is unresolved. Deletions cut 1 base from V and 5 bases from J, with 7 bases between. The CDR3 totals 14 residues. Germline lookup yields CDR1 SGHTS and CDR2 YDEGEE. DNA of the CDR3: TGTGCCAGCAGCTTGACAGTAGATAATTCACCCCTCCACTTT. Its protein product is CASSLTVDNSPLHF.

The chain uses TRBV28 and TRBJ1-1; possible D gene TRBD1, 6 bases. The V end was cut by 3 bases, the J end by 4 bases, with 12 bases between. This CDR3 contains 14 residues. The germline V gene encodes CDR1 MDHEN and CDR2 SYDVKM. This CDR3 reads CASSFTRGFTEAFF. As DNA, the CDR3 is TGTGCCAGCAGTTTTACCAGGGGTTTCACTGAAGCTTTCTTT.

V gene TRBV5-1 combines with J gene TRBJ2-5; D perhaps matches TRBD2 (7 bases). The length of the CDR3 is 17 residues. Germline V lookup: CDR1 SGHRS, CDR2 YFSETQ. V gave up 4 bases and J gave up 4 bases, with 23 bases separating them. This CDR3 is CASSLRGGALVGETQYF. The CDR3, as DNA: TGCGCCAGCAGCCTTAGAGGGGGGGCCCTTGTTGGAGAGACCCAGTACTTC.

Notes on this clone: Other DNA sequences from this sample encode an identical CDR3 as well. V is TRBV9 and J is TRBJ2-2, with 10 bases matching TRBD1. J gave up 6 bases and V 4 bases, and 3 bases lay outside the gene matches. In germline, CDR1 is SGDLS, CDR2 YYNGEE. The CDR3 length is 14 residues. The CDR3 DNA reads as TGTGCCAGCAGCCTAGGGACAGGGGCCGGGGAGCTGTTTTTT. This encodes CASSLGTGAGELFF.

The chain employs TRBV25-1 and TRBJ1-4; D is perhaps TRBD1 (5 bases). CDR1 is MGHDK, CDR2 SYGVNS, per germline. The germline V and J ends were trimmed by 1 base and 8 bases, with 11 bases remaining between them. The CDR3 has 14 amino acids. The CDR3 reads CASSELGGNEKLFF. The CDR3 coding sequence is TGTGCCAGCAGTGAATTGGGGGGAAACGAAAAACTGTTTTTT.

The V and J genes are TRBV21-1 and TRBJ2-7; TRBD2, as called in the table, went unchecked against the DNA. TRBV21-1 is an annotated pseudogene. CDR3 length: 15 amino acids. The CDR3 DNA reads as TGTGCCAGCAGGTGGGACGGGGGGGAATCCTACGAGCAGTACTTC. This sequence encodes CASRWDGGESYEQYF.

The rearrangement links TRBV5-6 to TRBJ1-1; 7 bases agree with TRBD1. Trimming at V came to 2 bases and at J to 4 bases, leaving 8 bases not matched to a gene. Per the germline V gene, CDR1 is SGHDT and CDR2 is YYEEEE. CDR3 length equals 15 residues. The CDR3: CASSFSRGLGTEAFF. The CDR3 region has the DNA TGTGCCAGCAGCTTTAGCAGGGGGTTGGGCACTGAAGCTTTCTTT. Drawing the rest from reference TRBV5-6 and TRBJ1-1, the complete variable domain is DAGVTQSPTHLIKTRGQQVTLRCSPKSGHDTVSWYQQALGQGPQFIFQYYEEEERQRGNFPDRFSGHQFPNYSSELNVNALLLGDSALYLCASSFSRGLGTEAFFGQGTRLTVV.

CDR3: CASSQGGGKSLAKNIQYF. CDR3 DNA: TGCGCCAGCAGCCAAGGAGGGGGAAAAAGTTTAGCCAAAAACATTCAGTACTTC. V and J are TRBV4-1 and TRBJ2-4, with D perhaps matching TRBD1 (6 bases). The CDR3 covers 18 residues. Germline V gene sequence: CDR1 MGHRA, CDR2 YSYEKL. Trimming removed 1 base from V and 0 bases from J, with 16 bases in between.

The chain joins TRBV2 to TRBJ1-2; D remains unclear. In germline, CDR1 is SNHLY, CDR2 FYNNEI. V was trimmed by 5 bases and J by 8 bases, leaving 9 bases between them. There are 11 residues in the CDR3. The CDR3 is CASSLPGGYTF. DNA of the CDR3: TGTGCCAGCAGTCTTCCAGGAGGCTACACCTTC.

This rearrangement joins TRBV7-9 to TRBJ2-7; no firm D call. The V gene's germline CDR1 is SEHNR and CDR2 FQNEAQ (reference sequence). V was cut by 5 bases and J by 4 bases, with 21 bases left in between. CDR3 length: 16 amino acids. CDR3: CASSPVARLAVYEQYF. Here the CDR3 DNA reads TGTGCCAGCAGCCCGGTGGCCAGGTTGGCAGTTTACGAGCAGTACTTC.

The chain couples TRBV29-1 to TRBJ2-5, with D tentatively TRBD1 (6 bases). This CDR3 is built from 13 residues. CDR1 and CDR2 from the germline V gene are SQVTM and ANQGSEA. V lost 2 bases to trimming and J lost 5 bases, with 12 bases between them. CDR3 sequence: CSVEMGAGETQYF. For the CDR3, the DNA is TGCAGCGTTGAAATGGGGGCAGGGGAGACCCAGTACTTC.

Turning to this clone: Other DNA sequences in this sample translate to the same CDR3. The chain recombines TRBV19 with TRBJ2-7; D perhaps matches TRBD2 (5 bases). Germline loops: CDR1 LNHDA, CDR2 SQIVND (reference sequence). Trimming removed 1 base from V and 1 base from J, with 8 bases in between. The CDR3 extends over 14 amino acids. This chain's CDR3 is CASSIASGSYEQYF. In DNA, the CDR3 is TGTGCCAGTAGTATAGCCAGCGGTTCCTACGAGCAGTACTTC.

The chain combines TRBV2 with TRBJ1-5; TRBD1 is a possible D gene (6 bases). Germline V gene sequence: CDR1 SNHLY, CDR2 FYNNEI. The CDR3 extends over 16 amino acids. V dropped 3 bases and J dropped 2 bases, with 14 bases sitting between them. The CDR3 coding sequence is TGTGCCAGCAGTGATAGAGGGGGAAGACGCAATCAGCCCCAGCATTTT. Amino acids: CASSDRGGRRNQPQHF.

The V call is TRBV27, the J call TRBJ1-2; TRBD1 matches 7 bases. The germline gives CDR1 MNHEY, CDR2 SMNVEV (reference sequence). J lost 3 bases, V lost 4 bases, and 14 bases had no gene match. This CDR3 has 17 amino acids. The CDR3 DNA follows: TGTGCCAGCAGTTCTTCCAGGGGGAAGGGGATTGACTATGGCTACACCTTC. Translation: CASSSSRGKGIDYGYTF.

The chain recombines TRBV10-1 with TRBJ2-7; 7 bases line up with TRBD1. The germline CDR1 and CDR2 sequences are WNHNN and SYGVQD (reference sequence). The CDR3 sequence is 18 residues long. V trimming: 6 bases; J trimming: 0 bases; junction bases outside the gene matches: 17. The CDR3 coding sequence is TGCGCCAGCAGCCCCCCAGCCCCCGAACGACAGGGCTCCTACGAGCAGTACTTC. Its protein product is CASSPPAPERQGSYEQYF.

The V and J genes are TRBV6-1 and TRBJ2-7; maybe TRBD1 (5 bases). In germline, CDR1 is MNHNS, CDR2 SASEGT. The CDR3 is 13 amino acids. Trimming took 6 bases from V and 3 from J, leaving 12 bases between them. CDR3 bases: TGTGCCAGCAGGGGGCCCGGTAACTACGAGCAGTACTTC. This encodes CASRGPGNYEQYF.

This clone showed up just once. The chain employs TRBV6-4 and TRBJ2-1; TRBD1 is a possible D gene (6 bases). V was shortened by 5 bases and J by 4 bases, with 9 bases between the two germline ends. This CDR3 contains 13 residues. Germline V CDR1 and CDR2: MRHNA, SNTAGT. The CDR3: CASSNGQYNEQFF. CDR3 DNA: TGTGCCAGCAGTAATGGACAGTACAATGAGCAGTTCTTC.

V and J are TRBV10-3 and TRBJ2-5; a weak D match, TRBD1 (5 bases). V lost 7 bases and J lost 4, with 16 bases in between. CDR1 ENHRY and CDR2 SYGVKD come from the germline V gene. The CDR3 totals 14 residues. The DNA of the CDR3 is TGTGCCATCATGGACCTAAGGGGCGGAGAGACCCAGTACTTC. It translates to CAIMDLRGGETQYF.

The chain couples TRBV6-5 to TRBJ1-1; unclear D gene. Germline V gives CDR1 MNHEY, CDR2 SVGAGI. The CDR3 is 11 residues long. V was shortened by 0 bases and J by 8 bases, with 4 bases between the two germline ends. Here the CDR3 reads CASSYSGEAFF. The CDR3 bases are TGTGCCAGCAGTTACTCGGGCGAAGCTTTCTTT.

V is TRBV6-1 and J is TRBJ2-1; weak D call: TRBD2 (5 bases). The CDR3 runs 12 residues. The germline V and J ends were trimmed by 8 bases and 12 bases, with 17 bases remaining between them. Per the germline V gene, CDR1 is MNHNS and CDR2 is SASEGT. The CDR3 DNA sequence: TGTGCCAGCCCCGACGTTAGCGAGACGCAGTTCTTC. It is translated as CASPDVSETQFF.

This clone was found many times. This chain joins TRBV2 and TRBJ2-7; 7 nucleotides line up with TRBD1. The ends lost 8 bases at V and 7 bases at J; junction bases unmatched: 11. Looked up from germline, CDR1 is SNHLY and CDR2 is FYNNEI. This CDR3 has 13 amino acids. The CDR3 spells CASGLRQGREQYF. The CDR3 coding sequence is TGTGCCAGCGGCTTAAGACAGGGACGAGAGCAGTACTTC.

A single count supports this clone. The chain recombines TRBV5-1 with TRBJ2-3; a weak D match, TRBD2 (5 bases). Trimming removed 1 base from V and 6 bases from J, with 9 bases in between. The CDR3 runs to 13 residues. Germline V gene data show CDR1 as SGHRS and CDR2 as YFSETQ. The CDR3 region has the DNA TGCGCCAGCAGCTTGAGAACGGGGGATACGCAGTATTTT. Its protein product is CASSLRTGDTQYF.

This clone occurred once. The V call is TRBV15, the J call TRBJ1-1; D is possibly TRBD1 (5 bases). Deletions cut 4 bases from V and 4 bases from J, with 13 bases between. The CDR3 has 14 amino acids. The germline CDR1 and CDR2 sequences are LNHNV and YYDKDF (reference sequence). CDR3 in DNA: TGTGCCACCAGCACCCTGGCCGGGGGCACTGAAGCTTTCTTT. Its translation: CATSTLAGGTEAFF.

The table lists this clone with a count of one. V gene TRBV23-1 combines with J gene TRBJ2-4; D uncertain. TRBV23-1 is designated an ORF whose function remains uncertain. Trimming took off 0 bases at V and 8 bases at J, with 11 bases between the two ends. The CDR3 consists of 14 residues. CDR3 sequence: CASSQSPGEDIQYF. CDR3 nucleotides: TGCGCCAGCAGTCAATCCCCGGGTGAGGACATTCAGTACTTC.